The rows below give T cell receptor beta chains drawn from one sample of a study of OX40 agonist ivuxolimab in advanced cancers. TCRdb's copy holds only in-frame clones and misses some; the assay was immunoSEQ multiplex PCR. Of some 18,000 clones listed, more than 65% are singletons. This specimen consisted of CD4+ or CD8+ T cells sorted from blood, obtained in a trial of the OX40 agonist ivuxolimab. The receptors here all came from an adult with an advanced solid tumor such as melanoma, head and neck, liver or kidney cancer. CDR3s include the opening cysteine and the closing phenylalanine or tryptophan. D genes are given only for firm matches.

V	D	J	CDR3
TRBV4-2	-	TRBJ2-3	CASSFSTDTQYF
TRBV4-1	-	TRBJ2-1	CASSHPGLGPYNEQFF
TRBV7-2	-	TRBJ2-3	CASSLVVVNYASDTQYF
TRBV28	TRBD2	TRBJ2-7	CASSFSLAGERSYEQYF
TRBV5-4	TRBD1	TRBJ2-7	CASSFRGFPNYEQYF
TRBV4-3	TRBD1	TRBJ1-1	CASSQYRGAHTEAFF
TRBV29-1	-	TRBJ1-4	CSARFKGGGGEKLFF
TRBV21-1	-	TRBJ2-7	CASSKVSGQGPYEQYF
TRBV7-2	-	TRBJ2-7	CASSLRDTSYEQYF
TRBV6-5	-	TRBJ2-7	CASSTGPASSYEQYF
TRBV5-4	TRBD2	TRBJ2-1	CASSGGLLAGSYNEQFF
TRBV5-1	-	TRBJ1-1	CASSLQLNTEAFF
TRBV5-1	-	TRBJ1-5	CASIGSGNQPQHF
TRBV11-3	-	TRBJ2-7	CASSLDTGKYEQYF
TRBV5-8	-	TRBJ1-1	CASSFAGPRMNTEAFF
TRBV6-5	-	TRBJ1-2	CASSAKGNYGYTF
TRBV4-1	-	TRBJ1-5	CASSQASNQPQHF
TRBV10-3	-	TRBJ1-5	CAISESSGMNQPQHF
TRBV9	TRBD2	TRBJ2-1	CASSVEDPGLAGDGSYNEQFF
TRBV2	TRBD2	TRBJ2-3	CASSGEREGPLTDTQYF
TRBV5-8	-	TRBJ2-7	CASSLGYEQYF